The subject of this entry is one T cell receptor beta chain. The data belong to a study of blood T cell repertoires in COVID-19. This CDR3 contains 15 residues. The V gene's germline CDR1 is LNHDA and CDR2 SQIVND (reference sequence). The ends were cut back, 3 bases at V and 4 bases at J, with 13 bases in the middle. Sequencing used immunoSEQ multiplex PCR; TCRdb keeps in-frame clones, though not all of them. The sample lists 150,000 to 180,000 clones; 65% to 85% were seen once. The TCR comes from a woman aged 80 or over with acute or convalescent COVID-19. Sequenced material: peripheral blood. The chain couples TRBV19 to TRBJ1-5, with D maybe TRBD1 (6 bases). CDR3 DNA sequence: TGTGCCAGTAGTATTGGGGCAGGGGATAATCAGCCCCAGCATTTT. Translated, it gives CASSIGAGDNQPQHF.